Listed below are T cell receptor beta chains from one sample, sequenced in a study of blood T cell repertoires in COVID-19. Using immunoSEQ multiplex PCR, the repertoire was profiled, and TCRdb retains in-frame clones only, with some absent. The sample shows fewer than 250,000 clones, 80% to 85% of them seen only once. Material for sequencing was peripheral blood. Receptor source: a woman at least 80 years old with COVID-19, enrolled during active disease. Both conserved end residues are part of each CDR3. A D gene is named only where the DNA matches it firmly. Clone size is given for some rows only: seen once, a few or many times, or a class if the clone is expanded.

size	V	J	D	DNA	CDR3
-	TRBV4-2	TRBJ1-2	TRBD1	TGTGCCAGCAGCCCGGGACAGGGCGGTCTCTATGGCTACACCTTC	CASSPGQGGLYGYTF
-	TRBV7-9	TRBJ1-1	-	TGTGCCAGCAGCTACCGGGGGACGAACACTGAAGCTTTCTTT	CASSYRGTNTEAFF
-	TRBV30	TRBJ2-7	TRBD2	TGTGCCTGGAGCAGGACTAGCGTTAACGAGCAGTACTTC	CAWSRTSVNEQYF
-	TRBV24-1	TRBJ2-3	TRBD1	TGTGCCACCAGCCTCCGGGACAGGAGCACAGATACGCAGTATTTT	CATSLRDRSTDTQYF
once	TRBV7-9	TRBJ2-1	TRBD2	TGTGCCAGCAGCCCACCCCGCGGGGGGCCCAATGAGCAGTTCTTC	CASSPPRGGPNEQFF
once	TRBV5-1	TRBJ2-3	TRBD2	TGCGCCAGCTCTAGCGGGGGGAACACAGATACGCAGTATTTT	CASSSGGNTDTQYF
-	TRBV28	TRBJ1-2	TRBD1	TGTGCCATTTCAGGGGGTTTTGGCTACACCTTC	CAISGGFGYTF
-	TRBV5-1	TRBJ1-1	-	TGCGCCAGCACTGGGGGGGACTCAACGGAAGCTTTCTTT	CASTGGDSTEAFF
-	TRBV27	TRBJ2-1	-	TGTGCCAGCCGAAATCAGGGGAATGTCCCCTACAATGAGCAGTTCTTC	CASRNQGNVPYNEQFF
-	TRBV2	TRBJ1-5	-	TGTGCCAGCAGTGAAGCTCGGGGACTCCCAGGGCCCCAGCATTTT	CASSEARGLPGPQHF
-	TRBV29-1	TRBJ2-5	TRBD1	TGCAGCGCAAGGACAGGACAAGAGACCCAGTACTTC	CSARTGQETQYF
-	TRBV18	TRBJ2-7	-	TGTGCCAGCTCACGATCCATCGGGGGAGACGAGCAGTACTTC	CASSRSIGGDEQYF
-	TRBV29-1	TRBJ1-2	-	TGCAGCGTTGAAACGCGCGGCAGCAACTATGGCTACACCTTC	CSVETRGSNYGYTF
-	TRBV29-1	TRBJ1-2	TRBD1	TGCAGCGTAGAGACAGGGGGCTTAAGCGATGGCTACACCTTC	CSVETGGLSDGYTF
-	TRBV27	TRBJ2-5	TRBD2	TGTGCCAGCAGTTGGAGCGGGGGGGCAGAGACCCAGTACTTC	CASSWSGGAETQYF
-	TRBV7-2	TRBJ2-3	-	TGTGCCAGCAGCCCCGTCCAGGATACGCAGTATTTT	CASSPVQDTQYF
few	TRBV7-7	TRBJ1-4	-	TGTGCCAGCAGCTCGGGGGGGAGTAATGAAAAACTGTTTTTT	CASSSGGSNEKLFF
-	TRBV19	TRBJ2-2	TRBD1	TGTGCCAGTAGTAAAAGGACAGGGCCTAACACCGGGGAGCTGTTTTTT	CASSKRTGPNTGELFF
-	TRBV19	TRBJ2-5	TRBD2	TGTGCCAGTAAGACTAGCGGGGGTCGGCAAGAGACCCAGTACTTC	CASKTSGGRQETQYF
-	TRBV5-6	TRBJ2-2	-	TGTGCCAGCAGAACAGTCACCGGGGAGCTGTTTTTT	CASRTVTGELFF
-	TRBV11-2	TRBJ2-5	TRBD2	TGTGCCACCAGACTAGCGGGGGGTGAGACCCAGTACTTC	CATRLAGGETQYF
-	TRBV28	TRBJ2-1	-	TGTGCCAGCGCAGGGAGGTACAATGAGCAGTTCTTC	CASAGRYNEQFF
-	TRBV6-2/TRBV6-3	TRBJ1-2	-	TGTGCCAGCAGTTACCAGGGGAACTATGGCTACACCTTC	CASSYQGNYGYTF
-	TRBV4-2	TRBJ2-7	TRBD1	TGTGCCAGCAGCCTAACCCGGACAGGGTGGTACGAGCAGTACTTC	CASSLTRTGWYEQYF
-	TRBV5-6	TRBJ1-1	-	TGTGCCAGCAGCTCTTGGGGCTCGGTGAACACTGAAGCTTTCTTT	CASSSWGSVNTEAFF
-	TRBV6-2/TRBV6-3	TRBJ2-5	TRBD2	TGTGCCAGCAGTAAACTAGCGGGGGGGCCTTCGGAGACCCAGTACTTC	CASSKLAGGPSETQYF
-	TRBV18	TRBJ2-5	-	TGTGCCAGCTCACCACGGTCACAGAGTAAAGAGACCCAGTACTTC	CASSPRSQSKETQYF
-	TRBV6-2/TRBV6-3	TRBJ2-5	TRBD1	TGTGCCAGCAGCCGCTCGCCGACAGGGTTGGAGACCCAGTACTTC	CASSRSPTGLETQYF
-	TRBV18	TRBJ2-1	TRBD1	TGTGCCAGCTCACTTGACAGGGTTAACTACAATGAGCAGTTCTTC	CASSLDRVNYNEQFF
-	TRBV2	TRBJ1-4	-	TGTGCCAGCAGGGCCTTACGGGAGGGAAAACTGTTTTTT	CASRALREGKLFF
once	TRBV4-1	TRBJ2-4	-	TGCGCCAGCAGCCCCCGCCACAGGGCGGCCAAAAACATTCAGTACTTC	CASSPRHRAAKNIQYF
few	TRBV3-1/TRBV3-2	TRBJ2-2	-	TGTGCCAGCAGCCAAGTCCCAGGGGTCCTAGGCACCGGGGAGCTGTTTTTT	CASSQVPGVLGTGELFF
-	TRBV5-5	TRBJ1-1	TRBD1	TGTGCCAGCAGCGGAACGACAGGGATTTGGACTGAAGCTTTCTTT	CASSGTTGIWTEAFF
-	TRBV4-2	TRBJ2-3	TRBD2	TGTGCCAGCAGACGCACTAGCGGGGGCACAGATACGCAGTATTTT	CASRRTSGGTDTQYF
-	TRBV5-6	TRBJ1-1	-	TGTGCCAGCACGATCGGGATGAACACTGAAGCTTTCTTT	CASTIGMNTEAFF
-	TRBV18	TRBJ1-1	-	TGTGCCAGCTCAGCGTCGCGCGGGGGTGCTGAAGCTTTCTTT	CASSASRGGAEAFF
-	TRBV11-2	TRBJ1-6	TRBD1	TGTGCCAGCAGCCCCACCCTTGACAGGGAACCCCTCCACTTT	CASSPTLDREPLHF
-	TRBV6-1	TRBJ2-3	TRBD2	TGTGCCAGCAGTGAATATGGTACTAGCGGGGGGGTCGCAGATACGCAGTATTTT	CASSEYGTSGGVADTQYF
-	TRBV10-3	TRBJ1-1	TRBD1	TGTGCCATCAGCCTGACAGGGGGCAACACTGAAGCTTTCTTT	CAISLTGGNTEAFF
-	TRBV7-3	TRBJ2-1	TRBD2	TGTGCCAGCAGCAAAAGCGGGGGGACCTACAATGAGCAGTTCTTC	CASSKSGGTYNEQFF
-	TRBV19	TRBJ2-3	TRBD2	TGTGCCAGTAGTAATAGCGGGGCCGATACGCAGTATTTT	CASSNSGADTQYF
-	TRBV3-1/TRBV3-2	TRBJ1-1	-	TGTGCCAGCAGCCAAGATCAATCCCGGTCTGAAGCTTTCTTT	CASSQDQSRSEAFF
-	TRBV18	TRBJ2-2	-	TGTGCCAGCTCAGAGACACGTCTTAACACCGGGGAGCTGTTTTTT	CASSETRLNTGELFF
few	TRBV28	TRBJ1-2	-	TGTGCCAGCAGCCCCCAAGGGGTTTTCGGCTATGGCTACACCTTC	CASSPQGVFGYGYTF
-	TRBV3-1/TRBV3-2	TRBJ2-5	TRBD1	TGTGCCAGCAGCCAAGACGGACAGGGCGGTCAGTACTTC	CASSQDGQGGQYF
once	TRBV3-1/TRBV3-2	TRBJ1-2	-	TGTGCCAGCAGCCGGGGGGGGAATGGCTACACCTTC	CASSRGGNGYTF